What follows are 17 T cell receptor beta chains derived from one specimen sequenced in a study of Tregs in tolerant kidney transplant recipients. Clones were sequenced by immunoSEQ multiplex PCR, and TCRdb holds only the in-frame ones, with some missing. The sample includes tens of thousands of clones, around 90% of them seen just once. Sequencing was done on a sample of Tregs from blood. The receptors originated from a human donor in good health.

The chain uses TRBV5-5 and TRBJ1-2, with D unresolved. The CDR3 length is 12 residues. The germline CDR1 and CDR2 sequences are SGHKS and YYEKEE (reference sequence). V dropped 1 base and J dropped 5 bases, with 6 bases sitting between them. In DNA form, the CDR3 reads TGTGCCAGCAGCTTGTTCCAATATGGCTACACCTTC. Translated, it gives CASSLFQYGYTF.

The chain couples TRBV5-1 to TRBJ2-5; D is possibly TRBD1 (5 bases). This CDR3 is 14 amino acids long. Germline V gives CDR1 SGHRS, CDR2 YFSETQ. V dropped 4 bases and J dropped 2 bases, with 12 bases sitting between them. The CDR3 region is CASSTTVQQETQYF. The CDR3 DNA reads TGCGCCAGCAGCACGACAGTCCAACAAGAGACCCAGTACTTC.

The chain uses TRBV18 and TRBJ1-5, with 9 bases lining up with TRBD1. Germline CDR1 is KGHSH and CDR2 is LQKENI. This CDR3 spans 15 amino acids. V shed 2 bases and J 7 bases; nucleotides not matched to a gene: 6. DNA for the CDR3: TGTGCCAGCTCACCAGGAGGGGACAGGGCCCAGCCCCAGCATTTT. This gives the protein CASSPGGDRAQPQHF.

CDR3 nucleotide sequence: TGTGCCAGCAGCTCCAGGACTAGCGGAGAGACCCAGTACTTC. Amino acids: CASSSRTSGETQYF. V usage is TRBV5-4 and J usage is TRBJ2-5; TRBD2 agrees at 10 bases. CDR3 length: 14 residues. The germline V gene has CDR1 SGHNT and CDR2 YYREEE (reference sequence). The trim removed 3 bases at V and 4 bases at J, leaving 3 bases unmatched.

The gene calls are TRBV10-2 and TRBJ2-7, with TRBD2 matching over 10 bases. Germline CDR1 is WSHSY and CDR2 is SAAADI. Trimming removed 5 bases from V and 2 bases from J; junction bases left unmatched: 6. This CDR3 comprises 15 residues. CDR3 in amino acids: CASSRLAGDPYEQYF. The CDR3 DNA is TGCGCCAGCAGTCGTCTAGCGGGAGATCCCTACGAGCAGTACTTC.

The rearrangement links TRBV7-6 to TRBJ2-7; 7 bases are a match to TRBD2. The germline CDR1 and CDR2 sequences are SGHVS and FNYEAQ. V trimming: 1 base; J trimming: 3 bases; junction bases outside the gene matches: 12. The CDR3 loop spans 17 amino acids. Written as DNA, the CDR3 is TGTGCCAGCAGCTTAGGGCGGCCTGGCGGGGGATTCTACGAGCAGTACTTC. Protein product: CASSLGRPGGGFYEQYF.

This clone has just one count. The DNA for the CDR3 is TGTGCCAGCAGTGAGGTGATGAACTATGGCTACACCTTC. This sequence encodes CASSEVMNYGYTF. The gene calls are TRBV6-1 and TRBJ1-2; D is unresolved. Germline CDR1 reads MNHNS; CDR2 reads SASEGT. The CDR3 has 13 residues. V lost 3 bases and J 2 bases, leaving 7 bases between the germline ends.

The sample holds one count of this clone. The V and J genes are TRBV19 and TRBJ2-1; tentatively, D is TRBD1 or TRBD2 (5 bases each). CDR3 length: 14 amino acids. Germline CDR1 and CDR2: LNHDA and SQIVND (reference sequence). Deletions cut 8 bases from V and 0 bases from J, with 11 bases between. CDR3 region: CASGSGASYNEQFF. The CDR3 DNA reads TGTGCCAGTGGCTCCGGGGCCTCCTACAATGAGCAGTTCTTC.

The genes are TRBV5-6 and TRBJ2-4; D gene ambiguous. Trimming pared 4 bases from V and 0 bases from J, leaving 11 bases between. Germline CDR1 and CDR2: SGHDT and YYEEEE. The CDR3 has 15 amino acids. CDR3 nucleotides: TGTGCCAGCAGCACAAGGACCATAGCCAAAAACATTCAGTACTTC. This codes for CASSTRTIAKNIQYF.

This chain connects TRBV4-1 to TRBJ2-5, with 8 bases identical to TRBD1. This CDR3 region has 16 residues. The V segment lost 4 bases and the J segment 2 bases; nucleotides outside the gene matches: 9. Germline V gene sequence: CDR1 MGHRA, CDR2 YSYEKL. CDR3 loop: CASSLLGQVIQETQYF. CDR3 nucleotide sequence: TGCGCCAGCAGCCTTCTGGGACAGGTGATACAAGAGACCCAGTACTTC.

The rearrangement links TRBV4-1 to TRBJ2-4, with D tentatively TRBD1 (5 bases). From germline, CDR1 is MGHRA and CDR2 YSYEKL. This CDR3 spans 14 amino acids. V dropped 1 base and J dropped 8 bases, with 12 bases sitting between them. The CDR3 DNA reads TGCGCCAGCAGCCAAGGTCATCAGGGCTACATTCAGTACTTC. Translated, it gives CASSQGHQGYIQYF.

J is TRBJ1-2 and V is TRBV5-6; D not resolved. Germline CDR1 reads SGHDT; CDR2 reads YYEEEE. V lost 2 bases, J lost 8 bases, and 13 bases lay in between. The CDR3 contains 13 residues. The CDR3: CASSLGRAYGYTF. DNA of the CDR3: TGTGCCAGCAGCTTAGGTAGGGCTTACGGCTACACCTTC.

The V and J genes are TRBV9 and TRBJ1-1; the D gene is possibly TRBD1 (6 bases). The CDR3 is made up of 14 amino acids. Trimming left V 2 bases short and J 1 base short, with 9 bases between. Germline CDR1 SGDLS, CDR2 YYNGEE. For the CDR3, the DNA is TGTGCCAGCAGCGTTACAGGGAAGAACACTGAAGCTTTCTTT. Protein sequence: CASSVTGKNTEAFF.

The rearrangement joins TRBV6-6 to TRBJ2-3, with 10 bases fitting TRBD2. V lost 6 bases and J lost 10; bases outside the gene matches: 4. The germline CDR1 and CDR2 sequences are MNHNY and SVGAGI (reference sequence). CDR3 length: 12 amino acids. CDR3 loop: CASSPGTSAQYF. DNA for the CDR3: TGTGCCAGCAGCCCCGGGACTAGCGCGCAGTATTTT.

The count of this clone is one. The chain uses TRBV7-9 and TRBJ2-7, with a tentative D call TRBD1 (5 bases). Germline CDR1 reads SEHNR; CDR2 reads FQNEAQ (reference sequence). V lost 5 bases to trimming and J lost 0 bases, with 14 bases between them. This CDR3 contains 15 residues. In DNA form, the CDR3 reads TGTGCCAGCAGCACGGACATTAGGAGCTCCTACGAGCAGTACTTC. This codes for CASSTDIRSSYEQYF.

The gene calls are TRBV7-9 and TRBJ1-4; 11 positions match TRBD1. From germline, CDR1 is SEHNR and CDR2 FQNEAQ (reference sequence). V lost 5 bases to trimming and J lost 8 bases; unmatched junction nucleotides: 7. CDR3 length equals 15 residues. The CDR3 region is CASSPGQGAQEKLFF. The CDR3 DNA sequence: TGTGCCAGCAGCCCCGGACAGGGGGCGCAAGAAAAACTGTTTTTT. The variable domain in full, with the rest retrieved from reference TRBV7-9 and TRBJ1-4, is DTGVSQNPRHKITKRGQNVTFRCDPISEHNRLYWYRQTLGQGPEFLTYFQNEAQLEKSRLLSDRFSAERPKGSFSTLEIQRTEQGDSAMYLCASSPGQGAQEKLFFGSGTQLSVL.

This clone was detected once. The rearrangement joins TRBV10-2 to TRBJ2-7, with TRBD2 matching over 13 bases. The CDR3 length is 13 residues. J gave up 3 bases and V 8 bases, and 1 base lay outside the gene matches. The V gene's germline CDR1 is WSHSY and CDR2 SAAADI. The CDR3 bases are TGCGCCAGCCGGACTAGCGGGAGCTACGAGCAGTACTTC. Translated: CASRTSGSYEQYF.